Reported below is one T cell receptor beta chain. This sample was included in a study of T cell changes during pregnancy in multiple sclerosis. The protocol was immunoSEQ multiplex PCR, while the TCRdb copy is restricted to in-frame clones and leaves out a portion. The table lists about 73,000 clones, 85% to 95% of them singletons. This sequence was found in a female donor in good health, enrolled as a control in a pregnancy study. The sample in question was peripheral blood, obtained in the third trimester of pregnancy.

CDR3 residues: CASSYVPGTDTQYF. In DNA, the CDR3 is TGTGCCAGCAGTTACGTTCCGGGAACTGATACGCAGTATTTT. V gene TRBV6-7 combines with J gene TRBJ2-3; D might be TRBD2 (5 bases). TRBV6-7 is an ORF for which the function is uncertain. V gave up 2 bases and J gave up 6 bases, with 12 bases separating them. The CDR3 contains 14 residues.